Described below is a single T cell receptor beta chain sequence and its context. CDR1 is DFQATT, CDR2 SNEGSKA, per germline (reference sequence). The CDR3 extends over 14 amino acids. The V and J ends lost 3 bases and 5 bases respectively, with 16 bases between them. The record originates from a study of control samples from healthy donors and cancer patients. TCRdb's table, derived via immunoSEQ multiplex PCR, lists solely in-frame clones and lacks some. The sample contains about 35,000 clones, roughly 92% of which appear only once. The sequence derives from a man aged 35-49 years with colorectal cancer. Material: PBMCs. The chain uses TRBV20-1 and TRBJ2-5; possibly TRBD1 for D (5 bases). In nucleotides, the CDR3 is TGCAGTGCTAGTCGGACACAGGAGAGGGAGACCCAGTACTTC. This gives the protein CSASRTQERETQYF.